Listed here are 24 T cell receptor beta chains from one sample, sequenced in a study of breast tumors, draining lymph nodes, adjacent tissues. TCRdb analysed the multiplex PCR reads with MiXCR anew, one entry per CDR3 protein. The sample lists approximately 45,000 distinct CDR3 sequences; 20% to 25% were seen once. The specimen sequenced was breast tumor tissue. Every receptor here comes from a female donor with breast cancer. Some clones in this sample may be carry-over from other donors' samples.

Turning to this clonotype: A read error may be the cause here, since a much bigger clone is one base away. The chain is built from TRBV20-1 and TRBJ2-1, with D tentatively TRBD1 or TRBD2 (5 bases each). V was trimmed by 3 bases and J by 4 bases, leaving 13 bases between them. The CDR3 sequence is 14 residues long. Germline-derived CDR1 and CDR2 are DFQATT and SNEGSKA (reference sequence). The CDR3, as DNA: TGCAGTGCTAGTCGAGGGGCGGTTTACAATGAGCAGTTCTTC. Encoded protein: CSASRGAVYNEQFF.

This clonotype was observed many times. This chain uses TRBV20-1 with TRBJ1-2; possibly TRBD1 for D (6 bases). Germline lookup yields CDR1 DFQATT and CDR2 SNEGSKA (reference sequence). The CDR3 consists of 13 residues. V lost 5 bases to trimming and J lost 5 bases, with 15 bases between them. The CDR3 sequence: CSASGTTNYGYTF. DNA for the CDR3: TGCAGTGCTTCCGGGACAACCAATTATGGCTACACCTTC.

This clonotype was found many times. Here the CDR3 DNA reads TGTGCCAGCAGTCTCGCTTCCCGGGGAGCTTACGAGCAGTACTTC. Its translation: CASSLASRGAYEQYF. The chain combines TRBV6-2 or TRBV6-3 with TRBJ2-7, with D maybe TRBD2 (5 bases). This CDR3 has 15 residues. Germline V gives CDR1 MNHEY, CDR2 SVGEGT. V shed 5 bases and J shed 4 bases, with 18 bases lying between them.

In DNA form, the CDR3 reads TGTGCCAGCAGTTGGGGCCTTGGGACAGATACGCAGTATTTT. It encodes CASSWGLGTDTQYF. The chain employs TRBV6-2 or TRBV6-3 and TRBJ2-3, with D possibly being TRBD1 (5 bases). The V end was cut by 4 bases, the J end by 3 bases, with 11 bases between. The CDR3 has 14 residues. CDR1 MNHEY and CDR2 SVGEGT come from the germline V gene.

Many counts were recorded for this clonotype. The chain uses TRBV5-1 and TRBJ2-3; 7 nucleotides match TRBD1. Germline values: CDR1 SGHRS, CDR2 YFSETQ. This CDR3 is built from 16 residues. Trimming removed 4 bases from V and 0 bases from J; junction bases left unmatched: 8. CDR3 amino acids: CASSPRDSSSTDTQYF. The CDR3 coding sequence is TGCGCCAGCAGCCCGAGGGACAGTTCTAGCACAGATACGCAGTATTTT. The whole variable domain, filled in from reference TRBV5-1 and TRBJ2-3, reads KAGVTQTPRYLIKTRGQQVTLSCSPISGHRSVSWYQQTPGQGLQFLFEYFSETQRNKGNFPGRFSGRQFSNSRSEMNVSTLELGDSALYLCASSPRDSSSTDTQYFGPGTRLTVL.

This clonotype came up many times. The chain has TRBV30 and TRBJ1-5, with D possibly TRBD1 on 6 matching bases. This CDR3 spans 17 amino acids. In germline, CDR1 is GTSNPN, CDR2 SVGIG (reference sequence). The germline V and J ends were trimmed by 3 bases and 3 bases, with 21 bases remaining between them. For the CDR3, the DNA is TGTGCCTGGAGGCCGTCGGGGTCGGGACATTACAATCAGCCCCAGCATTTT. This encodes CAWRPSGSGHYNQPQHF.

This clonotype was observed at least ten times. The chain carries TRBV9 and TRBJ2-5; D may correspond to TRBD1 or TRBD2 (5 bases each). Deletions cut 0 bases from V and 4 bases from J, with 7 bases between. The CDR3 has 13 amino acids. CDR1 is SGDLS and CDR2 is YYNGEE in the germline V gene. The CDR3 nucleotides read TGTGCCAGCAGCGTAGAGGGGAGAGAGACCCAGTACTTC. Its translation: CASSVEGRETQYF.

In this sample, this clonotype is medium-sized. The chain links TRBV7-9 to TRBJ2-7; D ambiguous. V dropped 3 bases and J dropped 0 bases, with 3 bases sitting between them. In germline, CDR1 is SEHNR, CDR2 FQNEAQ (reference sequence). The CDR3 extends over 12 amino acids. The chain's CDR3 is CASSLSSYEQYF. Written as DNA, the CDR3 is TGTGCCAGCAGCTTGTCCTCCTACGAGCAGTACTTC.

Many counts were recorded for this clonotype. The V and J genes are TRBV6-6 and TRBJ1-2, with a tentative D call TRBD1 (6 bases). V lost 5 bases, J lost 2 bases, and 21 bases lay in between. The CDR3 is 17 amino acids. CDR1 and CDR2 from the germline V gene are MNHNY and SVGAGI (reference sequence). The CDR3 coding sequence is TGTGCCAGCAGTCCTAGAGGGGGGATCACTGGGAACTATGGCTACACCTTC. Translation: CASSPRGGITGNYGYTF.

The V and J genes are TRBV5-5 and TRBJ2-5; weak D call: TRBD1 (6 bases). Per the germline V gene, CDR1 is SGHKS and CDR2 is YYEKEE (reference sequence). V was pared by 1 base and J by 5 bases, with 12 bases between. The CDR3 consists of 14 residues. CDR3 nucleotides: TGTGCCAGCAGCTTGCCCACAGGGTTGGAGACCCAGTACTTC. The encoded protein is CASSLPTGLETQYF. The whole variable domain, filled in from reference TRBV5-5 and TRBJ2-5, reads DAGVTQSPTHLIKTRGQQVTLRCSPISGHKSVSWYQQVLGQGPQFIFQYYEKEERGRGNFPDRFSARQFPNYSSELNVNALLLGDSALYLCASSLPTGLETQYFGPGTRLLVL.

A note on this clonotype: Possible read error: a much larger clone is one base away. V is TRBV5-6 and J is TRBJ2-1, with 7 bases aligning to TRBD2. The V and J ends lost 4 bases and 12 bases, in that order; junction bases with no gene match: 10. This CDR3 region has 13 residues. Germline assignment: CDR1 SGHDT and CDR2 YYEEEE. CDR3 sequence: CASSGGRGDGQFF. The DNA of the CDR3 is TGTGCCAGCAGCGGGGGGAGGGGCGATGGGCAGTTCTTC.

V gene TRBV11-2 combines with J gene TRBJ1-2; no clear D. Germline V gives CDR1 SGHAT, CDR2 FQNNGV. This CDR3 contains 13 residues. The germline V and J ends were trimmed by 0 bases and 6 bases, with 8 bases remaining between them. The CDR3 sequence: CASSLERENGYTF. The CDR3 region has the DNA TGTGCCAGCAGCTTAGAGCGGGAGAATGGCTACACCTTC.

Only a few counts were recorded for this clonotype. The CDR3 region is CASTPAYGTDTQYF. The CDR3 DNA is TGTGCCAGCACTCCGGCGTATGGGACAGATACGCAGTATTTT. The rearrangement joins TRBV5-8 to TRBJ2-3, with D uncertain. The CDR3 has 14 residues. Germline V CDR1 and CDR2: SGHTS, YDEGEE. V was pared by 6 bases and J by 3 bases, with 14 bases between.

This clonotype was counted many times. This chain joins TRBV5-1 and TRBJ1-4; the D gene is possibly TRBD1 (6 bases). Germline-derived CDR1 and CDR2 are SGHRS and YFSETQ. V was cut by 0 bases and J by 8 bases, with 11 bases left in between. The CDR3 contains 14 residues. The CDR3 nucleotides are TGCGCCAGCAGCTTGGGGGACAATCGGGAAAAACTGTTTTTT. Translated, it gives CASSLGDNREKLFF.

This clonotype came up many times. The chain employs TRBV9 and TRBJ2-2; 7 bases map to TRBD1. The CDR3 length is 15 residues. Germline trimming cut 2 bases from V and 0 bases from J; bases unmatched to any gene: 1. Germline lookup yields CDR1 SGDLS and CDR2 YYNGEE. CDR3 in DNA: TGTGCCAGCAGCGTCCAGGGGGCGAACACCGGGGAGCTGTTTTTT. As protein: CASSVQGANTGELFF. Using reference TRBV9 and TRBJ2-2 for the parts outside the CDR3, the full variable domain is DSGVTQTPKHLITATGQRVTLRCSPRSGDLSVYWYQQSLDQGLQFLIQYYNGEERAKGNILERFSAQQFPDLHSELNLSSLELGDSALYFCASSVQGANTGELFFGEGSRLTVL.

This clonotype has ten or more counts. This sequence joins TRBV12-3 or TRBV12-4 and TRBJ2-3, with TRBD2 matching 15 bases. With V trimmed by 5 bases and J by 4 bases, 4 bases remained unmatched. The CDR3 spans 16 residues. The CDR3 sequence: CASSRTSGGGADTQYF. The CDR3 DNA reads as TGTGCCAGCAGTCGGACTAGCGGGGGGGGGGCAGATACGCAGTATTTT.

This clonotype was counted ten times or more. This chain links TRBV6-5 with TRBJ2-3; TRBD2 might be the D (6 bases). Trimming pared 4 bases from V and 1 base from J, leaving 12 bases between. The CDR3 extends over 15 amino acids. The germline V gene has CDR1 MNHEY and CDR2 SVGAGI. CDR3 sequence: CASSFEGGRTDTQYF. CDR3 coding DNA: TGTGCCAGCAGTTTCGAGGGAGGTCGCACAGATACGCAGTATTTT.

This clonotype was observed a few times. Here the CDR3 omits its conserved ending phenylalanine or tryptophan, so a read error is the likely source. This chain uses TRBV6-5 with TRBJ2-1; tentatively, D is TRBD1 (5 bases). Germline values: CDR1 MNHEY, CDR2 SVGAGI. The V gene lost 4 bases and the J gene lost 12 bases, with 13 bases spanning the gap. The CDR3 contains 12 residues. DNA of the CDR3: TGTGCCAGCAGTTCTTCAGGGATCCGGCAGTTCCTC. This sequence encodes CASSSSGIRQFL.

A note on this clonotype: The CDR3 end shows no conserved phenylalanine or tryptophan, and so a read error is likely. V usage is TRBV7-9 and J usage is TRBJ2-2, with D unclear. In germline, CDR1 is SEHNR, CDR2 FQNEAQ (reference sequence). Trimming left V 5 bases short and J 0 bases short, with 25 bases between. This CDR3 contains 20 residues. This chain's CDR3 is CASSPRIKTISTTNTGELFV. Here the CDR3 DNA reads TGTGCCAGCAGCCCACGAATAAAGACCATATCGACGACGAACACCGGGGAGCTGTTTGTT.

Of note for this clonotype: With a much larger clone just one base away, this may be a read error. CDR3 sequence: CATTGPDTQYF. The CDR3 DNA reads TGTGCCACGACGGGGCCAGATACGCAGTATTTT. The chain links TRBV6-6 to TRBJ2-3; D is perhaps TRBD1 or TRBD2 (5 bases each). This CDR3 contains 11 residues. V lost 10 bases, J lost 4 bases, and 9 bases lay in between. Per germline, CDR1 MNHNY and CDR2 SVGAGI (reference sequence).

This clonotype was picked up many times. The V gene is TRBV27, the J gene TRBJ1-5; D remains ambiguous. Germline CDR1 is MNHEY and CDR2 is SMNVEV (reference sequence). The CDR3 length is 13 residues. Trimming took off 2 bases at V and 6 bases at J, with 8 bases between the two ends. CDR3 in amino acids: CASSLATGQPQHF. The CDR3 DNA sequence: TGTGCCAGCAGTTTAGCCACGGGTCAGCCCCAGCATTTT.

This clonotype has at least ten counts. The rearrangement links TRBV19 to TRBJ1-2; tentative D call: TRBD1 (5 bases). The CDR3 runs 15 residues. Germline V gene data show CDR1 as LNHDA and CDR2 as SQIVND (reference sequence). Trimming took off 7 bases at V and 1 base at J, with 16 bases between the two ends. CDR3 in amino acids: CASTTQGSYNYGYTF. Here the CDR3 DNA reads TGTGCCAGTACCACCCAGGGTTCCTATAACTATGGCTACACCTTC.

This clonotype was seen more than once but under ten times. This chain uses TRBV11-2 with TRBJ2-1; D is perhaps TRBD2 (5 bases). This CDR3 spans 18 amino acids. Per the germline V gene, CDR1 is SGHAT and CDR2 is FQNNGV. Trimming took 1 base from V and 5 from J, leaving 21 bases between them. CDR3 coding DNA: TGTGCCAGCAGCTTAGTACCCCCCTGGACTCTACAAAACAATGAGCAGTTCTTC. Its protein product is CASSLVPPWTLQNNEQFF. Supplemented by reference TRBV11-2 and TRBJ2-1, the full variable domain reads EAGVAQSPRYKIIEKRQSVAFWCNPISGHATLYWYQQILGQGPKLLIQFQNNGVVDDSQLPKDRFSAERLKGVDSTLKIQPAKLEDSAVYLCASSLVPPWTLQNNEQFFGPGTRLTVL.

Many counts were recorded for this clonotype. The J gene is TRBJ2-1, the V gene TRBV9; 9 bases match TRBD2. V gave up 3 bases and J gave up 9 bases; unmatched junction bases: 13. Germline V gene data show CDR1 as SGDLS and CDR2 as YYNGEE. The length of the CDR3 is 16 residues. Here the CDR3 DNA reads TGTGCCAGCAGCGGATTAGCGGGAGATCGGGCGGTTGAGCAGTTCTTC. Amino acids: CASSGLAGDRAVEQFF.